This T cell receptor (beta chain) was captured by sequencing in a study of T cells in Graves' hyperthyroidism and ophthalmopathy. About the research overall: Peripheral blood draws took place at initial diagnosis, ahead of any treatment.

V lost 6 bases to trimming and J lost 0 bases, with 9 bases between them. Germline CDR1 SGHDT, CDR2 YYEEEE. The CDR3 length is 13 residues. Disease duration was under 3 months in the ophthalmopathy patients, who also had a Clinical Activity Score of at least 3 and a NOSPECS grade of at least 4. Patients showing uncontrolled infection, other autoimmune disease, pregnancy or lactation were ineligible. More than 9.5 ml fresh peripheral blood yielded the PBMCs. The source material, RNA transcripts, was used to amplify TCR beta CDR3 regions. The HTBI primer set was used in a first-round RT-PCR of the TCR CDR3. TCRdb called the multiplex PCR reads again in MiXCR, with one record for every CDR3 protein. The sample has fewer than 450,000 distinct CDR3 sequences, 13% to 15% seen once. This clonotype was picked up many times.

The source of this sequence is a woman aged 55 to 70 with Graves' ophthalmopathy. The rearrangement links TRBV5-6 to TRBJ1-1; D is undetermined. Material: blood. Written as DNA, the CDR3 is TGTGCCAGCACGAGACGGGTGAACACTGAAGCTTTCTTT. This encodes CASTRRVNTEAFF.